This T cell receptor beta chain derives from a study of T cell repertoires in cytomegalovirus infection. TCRdb reprocessed the reads via MiXCR and lists one record per CDR3 protein. The sample includes approximately 130,000 distinct CDR3 sequences, roughly 9% of them seen just once. The CDR3 loop spans 14 amino acids. Germline V lookup: CDR1 LNHDA, CDR2 SQIVND (reference sequence). V lost 4 bases, J lost 3 bases, and 12 bases lay in between. Sequenced sample: PBMCs. The clonotype originates from a human donor in good health (CMV status not recorded). Some clones in this sample may be carry-over from other donors' samples. The chain recombines TRBV19 with TRBJ1-1; the D is unclear. The CDR3 region has the DNA TGTGCCAGTAGTAGCCCGATGCGAGACACTGAAGCTTTCTTT. Translation gives CASSSPMRDTEAFF.